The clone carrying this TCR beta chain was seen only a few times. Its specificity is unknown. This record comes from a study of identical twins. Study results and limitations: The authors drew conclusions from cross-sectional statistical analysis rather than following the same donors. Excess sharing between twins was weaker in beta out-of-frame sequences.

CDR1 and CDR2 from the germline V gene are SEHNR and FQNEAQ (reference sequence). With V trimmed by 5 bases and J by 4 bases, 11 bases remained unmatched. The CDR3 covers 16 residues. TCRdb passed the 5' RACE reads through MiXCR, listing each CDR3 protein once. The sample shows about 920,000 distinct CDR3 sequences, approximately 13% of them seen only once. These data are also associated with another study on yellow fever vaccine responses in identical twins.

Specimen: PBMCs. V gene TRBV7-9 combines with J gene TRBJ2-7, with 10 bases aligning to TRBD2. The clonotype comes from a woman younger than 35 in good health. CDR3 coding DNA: TGTGCCAGCAGCCGGGACCTAGCGGGAGTTACGTACGAGCAGTACTTC. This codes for CASSRDLAGVTYEQYF.